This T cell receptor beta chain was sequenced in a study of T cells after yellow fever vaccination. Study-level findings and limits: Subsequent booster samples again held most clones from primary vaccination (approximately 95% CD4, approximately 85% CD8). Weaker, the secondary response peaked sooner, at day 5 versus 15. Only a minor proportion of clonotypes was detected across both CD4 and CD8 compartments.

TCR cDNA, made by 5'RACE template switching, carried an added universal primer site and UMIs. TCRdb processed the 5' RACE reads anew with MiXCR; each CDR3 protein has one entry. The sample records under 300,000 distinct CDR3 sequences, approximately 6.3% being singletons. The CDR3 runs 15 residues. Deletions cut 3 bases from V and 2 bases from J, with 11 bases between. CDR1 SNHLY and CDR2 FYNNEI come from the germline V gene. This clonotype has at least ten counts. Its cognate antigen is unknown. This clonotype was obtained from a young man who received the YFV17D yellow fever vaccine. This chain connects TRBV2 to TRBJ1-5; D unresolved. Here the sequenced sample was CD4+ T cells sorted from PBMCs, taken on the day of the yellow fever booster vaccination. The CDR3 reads CASSDEAWRNQPQHF. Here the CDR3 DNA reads TGTGCCAGCAGTGATGAGGCCTGGCGCAATCAGCCCCAGCATTTT.